What follows are 26 T cell receptor beta chains derived from one specimen sequenced in a study of patients and donors after allogeneic stem cell transplantation (TCRdb year 2020). Library preparation employed RT-PCR. TCRdb names NextSeq 550 as the instrument used. The public reads were run again by TCRdb, first through fastp at Q25 and then through MiXCR, and only productive beta chains were kept. Every CDR3 protein is listed once, alongside the most common genes and DNA of its rows. The sample yields about 24,000 distinct CDR3 sequences; approximately 42% were counted once. The ten largest clones represent approximately 84% of the sample. The specimen was blood, either unsorted or a sorted T cell fraction (not recorded which). The receptors were sampled from a human donor who was either an allogeneic HSCT recipient or a stem cell or donor lymphocyte infusion donor (not recorded which). It is not recorded whose cells these are; they may come from a transplant donor.

This clonotype was seen repeatedly, ten times or more. This chain connects TRBV5-1 to TRBJ1-4; 7 bases are shared with TRBD1. Per the germline V gene, CDR1 is SGHRS and CDR2 is YFSETQ. The ends lost 4 bases at V and 0 bases at J; junction bases unmatched: 3. This CDR3 is 15 amino acids long. The CDR3 region has the DNA TGCGCCAGCAGCCCTCAGGGGGCAACTAATGAAAAACTGTTTTTT. Translated: CASSPQGATNEKLFF.

The rearrangement links TRBV10-3 to TRBJ2-7, with 14 bases that match TRBD2. The CDR3 sequence is 16 residues long. V lost 6 bases and J lost 3; bases outside the gene matches: 7. Germline-derived CDR1 and CDR2 are ENHRY and SYGVKD. The CDR3 coding sequence is TGTGCCATCAGGACTGGACTAGCGGGGGGACTCTACGAGCAGTACTTC. Protein sequence: CAIRTGLAGGLYEQYF.

This clonotype was detected a few times. The chain joins TRBV5-1 to TRBJ1-2, with no clear D. V shed 4 bases and J shed 0 bases, with 10 bases lying between them. CDR1 is SGHRS and CDR2 is YFSETQ in the germline V gene. The CDR3 is 14 residues long. The CDR3: CASSPDGANYGYTF. The CDR3 bases are TGCGCCAGCAGCCCGGACGGAGCTAACTATGGCTACACCTTC.

This clonotype was seen only a few times. J is TRBJ1-2 and V is TRBV12-3 or TRBV12-4, with 7 bases lining up with TRBD1. V lost 5 bases to trimming and J lost 6 bases; unmatched junction nucleotides: 6. The CDR3 consists of 13 residues. This CDR3 reads CASSQDRAHGYTF. The CDR3 nucleotides are TGTGCCAGCAGTCAAGACAGGGCCCATGGCTACACCTTC.

The genes are TRBV6-5 and TRBJ2-7; D might be TRBD2 (6 bases). CDR3 size: 16 residues. V shed 6 bases and J shed 4 bases, with 22 bases lying between them. Germline CDR1 is MNHEY and CDR2 is SVGAGI. The CDR3 sequence is CASSYLATSIPYEQYF. As DNA, the CDR3 is TGTGCCAGCAGCTATCTAGCGACTTCTATTCCTTACGAGCAGTACTTC.

This clonotype has more than one count but fewer than ten. This chain connects TRBV29-1 to TRBJ1-5; tentative D call: TRBD1 (5 bases). V dropped 3 bases and J dropped 2 bases, with 20 bases sitting between them. The CDR3 is 17 residues long. Germline assignment: CDR1 SQVTM and CDR2 ANQGSEA. The CDR3 nucleotides are TGCAGCGTTGATGGGGCCGCTTTAATGAGGGGCAATCAGCCCCAGCATTTT. It is translated as CSVDGAALMRGNQPQHF. Complete variable domain (other parts from reference TRBV29-1 and TRBJ1-5): SAVISQKPSRDICQRGTSLTIQCQVDSQVTMMFWYRQQPGQSLTLIATANQGSEATYESGFVIDKFPISRPNLTFSTLTVSNMSPEDSSIYLCSVDGAALMRGNQPQHFGDGTRLSIL.

This clonotype came up a few times. This chain connects TRBV12-3 or TRBV12-4 to TRBJ1-5; D is undetermined. This CDR3 region has 13 residues. The germline V and J ends were trimmed by 2 bases and 4 bases, with 6 bases remaining between them. CDR3 sequence: CASSLNGNQPQHF. CDR3 DNA sequence: TGTGCCAGCAGTTTAAATGGGAATCAGCCCCAGCATTTT.

The chain joins TRBV11-2 to TRBJ2-3; TRBD1 matches at 7 bases. Trimming took 5 bases from V and 3 from J; bases not matched to a gene: 5. The CDR3 length is 14 residues. CDR1 and CDR2 from the germline V gene are SGHAT and FQNNGV. The CDR3 coding sequence is TGTGCCAGCAGCGCAAACAGGGGAACAGATACGCAGTATTTT. Protein product: CASSANRGTDTQYF.

The chain joins TRBV15 to TRBJ2-3; D uncertain. The CDR3 length is 14 residues. Trimming cost V 1 base and J 2 bases, with 7 bases left between them. Germline CDR1 LNHNV, CDR2 YYDKDF (reference sequence). Here the CDR3 DNA reads TGTGCCACCAGCAGAGTCGACCACACAGATACGCAGTATTTT. Protein sequence: CATSRVDHTDTQYF.

The chain joins TRBV5-1 to TRBJ2-3; D may match TRBD1 or TRBD2 (5 bases each). The CDR3 has 14 residues. Germline CDR1 is SGHRS and CDR2 is YFSETQ. Deletions cut 0 bases from V and 1 base from J, with 6 bases between. The CDR3 loop reads CASSLGGRTDTQYF. The DNA for the CDR3 is TGCGCCAGCAGCTTGGGGGGACGCACAGATACGCAGTATTTT.

There are a few counts of this clonotype. The J gene is TRBJ2-4, the V gene TRBV9; D remains unclear. The CDR3 is 15 residues long. V lost 0 bases and J lost 0, with 7 bases in between. Germline V lookup: CDR1 SGDLS, CDR2 YYNGEE. The DNA for the CDR3 is TGTGCCAGCAGCGTAGAGGGCTTAGCCAAAAACATTCAGTACTTC. Translation: CASSVEGLAKNIQYF.

The chain uses TRBV29-1 and TRBJ2-3; no clear D gene. From germline, CDR1 is SQVTM and CDR2 ANQGSEA. CDR3 length: 11 amino acids. V was shortened by 4 bases and J by 2 bases, with 4 bases between the two germline ends. CDR3 sequence reads: CSVVPTDTQYF. DNA for the CDR3: TGCAGCGTTGTGCCCACAGATACGCAGTATTTT.

J is TRBJ1-1 and V is TRBV5-1; D uncertain. The V end was cut by 1 base, the J end by 0 bases, with 7 bases between. Germline V lookup: CDR1 SGHRS, CDR2 YFSETQ. The CDR3 consists of 14 residues. CDR3 nucleotide sequence: TGCGCCAGCAGCTTGCAGACTTTGAACACTGAAGCTTTCTTT. Protein: CASSLQTLNTEAFF.

This clonotype came up a few times. The genes are TRBV12-3 or TRBV12-4 and TRBJ1-1; D unclear. There are 13 residues in the CDR3. The ends were cut back, 2 bases at V and 1 base at J, with 5 bases in the middle. CDR3 coding DNA: TGTGCCAGCAGTTTAAGTAAGAACACTGAAGCTTTCTTT. Translated: CASSLSKNTEAFF.

In its sample, this clonotype was seen once. This rearrangement joins TRBV12-3 or TRBV12-4 to TRBJ1-5, with a possible D match to TRBD1 (5 bases). The CDR3 covers 14 residues. The V end lost 3 bases, the J end lost 5 bases, and 11 bases lay between the germline ends. The CDR3 DNA reads as TGTGCCAGCAGTTTTACGGGGGGAGATCAGCCCCAGCATTTT. It codes for CASSFTGGDQPQHF.

The chain recombines TRBV5-1 with TRBJ2-7, with D unclear. This CDR3 spans 15 amino acids. Per the germline V gene, CDR1 is SGHRS and CDR2 is YFSETQ. V lost 1 base and J 0 bases, leaving 11 bases between the germline ends. CDR3 nucleotides: TGCGCCAGCAGCTTGATGCGCGAGAGCTCCTACGAGCAGTACTTC. It yields the protein CASSLMRESSYEQYF.

This chain joins TRBV19 and TRBJ1-6; D remains unclear. Per the germline V gene, CDR1 is LNHDA and CDR2 is SQIVND (reference sequence). The CDR3 contains 14 residues. Trimming left V 9 bases short and J 6 bases short, with 15 bases between. The CDR3 spells CASRTRAGNSPLHF. The CDR3 DNA reads TGTGCCAGCCGGACGCGGGCAGGTAATTCACCCCTCCACTTT.

The V call is TRBV12-3 or TRBV12-4, the J call TRBJ1-5; TRBD1 agrees at 9 bases. The CDR3 consists of 16 residues. The V and J ends lost 6 bases and 7 bases, in that order; junction bases with no gene match: 13. The CDR3, as DNA: TGTGCCAGCAGCCCTAAGGTACAGGGGGCCGGGCAGCCCCAGCATTTT. It specifies CASSPKVQGAGQPQHF.

The J gene is TRBJ1-1, the V gene TRBV28; possibly TRBD1 for D (5 bases). V lost 5 bases and J 7 bases, leaving 23 bases between the germline ends. The CDR3 runs 16 residues. Germline V gene sequence: CDR1 MDHEN, CDR2 SYDVKM. The CDR3 DNA sequence: TGTGCCAGCAGTGCTCGGATCTGGGGGGGTGGTCATGAAGCTTTCTTT. Encoded protein: CASSARIWGGGHEAFF.

This sequence joins TRBV15 and TRBJ1-1; no definite D call. Per germline, CDR1 LNHNV and CDR2 YYDKDF (reference sequence). Trimming removed 3 bases at V and 6 bases at J, with 11 bases between. The CDR3 covers 13 residues. CDR3 residues: CATSSRATPEAFF. The CDR3, as DNA: TGTGCCACCAGCAGTAGGGCCACCCCTGAAGCTTTCTTT.

This clonotype was recorded a few times. V gene TRBV7-8 combines with J gene TRBJ2-3; TRBD2 matches at 8 bases. CDR1 and CDR2 (germline): SGHVS, FQNEAQ. The ends lost 0 bases at V and 4 bases at J; junction bases unmatched: 3. CDR3 length: 15 residues. The CDR3 here is CASSLAAGVSDTQYF. The CDR3 DNA reads as TGTGCCAGCAGCTTAGCAGCGGGGGTTTCAGATACGCAGTATTTT.

This chain joins TRBV28 and TRBJ1-6; no definite D call. Germline CDR1 MDHEN, CDR2 SYDVKM. This CDR3 spans 15 amino acids. V was pared by 1 base and J by 9 bases, with 13 bases between. The CDR3 region has the DNA TGTGCCAGCAGTTTATACCGGAGGGAGGCTTCACCCCTCCACTTT. Amino acids: CASSLYRREASPLHF. Full variable domain (remainder filled in from reference TRBV28 and TRBJ1-6): DVKVTQSSRYLVKRTGEKVFLECVQDMDHENMFWYRQDPGLGLRLIYFSYDVKMKEKGDIPEGYSVSREKKERFSLILESASTNQTSMYLCASSLYRREASPLHFGNGTRLTVT.

In its sample, this clonotype was seen a few times. V is TRBV12-3 or TRBV12-4 and J is TRBJ2-7, with unresolved D. The CDR3 covers 11 residues. V lost 8 bases to trimming and J lost 7 bases, with 12 bases between them. This CDR3 reads CASQGRSEQYF. The CDR3 nucleotides read TGTGCCAGCCAAGGCCGATCGGAGCAGTACTTC.

This chain uses TRBV28 with TRBJ1-1; D call uncertain. V was pared by 6 bases and J by 0 bases, with 11 bases between. CDR3 length equals 14 residues. Germline lookup yields CDR1 MDHEN and CDR2 SYDVKM. The CDR3 bases are TGTGCCAGCAGGACACCGGGAATGAACACTGAAGCTTTCTTT. The encoded protein is CASRTPGMNTEAFF.

The chain links TRBV25-1 to TRBJ1-1; 8 bases line up with TRBD1. The germline V gene encodes CDR1 MGHDK and CDR2 SYGVNS. With 7 bases clipped from V and 0 bases from J, the junction kept 7 bases outside the gene matches. The CDR3 consists of 15 residues. The CDR3 protein is CASTGTGIMNTEAFF. The CDR3 nucleotides read TGTGCCAGCACCGGGACAGGCATCATGAACACTGAAGCTTTCTTT.

CDR3 sequence (DNA): TGTGCCAGCAGTTTGTTCGGGGGTGAAAAACTGTTTTTT. Its translation is CASSLFGGEKLFF. The V gene is TRBV27, the J gene TRBJ1-4; D perhaps matches TRBD1 (5 bases). Trimming removed 3 bases from V and 7 bases from J, with 9 bases in between. The CDR3 extends over 13 amino acids. The germline CDR1 and CDR2 sequences are MNHEY and SMNVEV (reference sequence).